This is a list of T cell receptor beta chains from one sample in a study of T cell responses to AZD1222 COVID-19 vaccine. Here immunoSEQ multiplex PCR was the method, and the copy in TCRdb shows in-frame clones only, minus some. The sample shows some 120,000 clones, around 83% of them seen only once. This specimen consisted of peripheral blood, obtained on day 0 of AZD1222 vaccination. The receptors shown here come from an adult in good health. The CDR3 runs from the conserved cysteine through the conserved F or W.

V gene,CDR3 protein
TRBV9,CASSVGNWDRDGYTF
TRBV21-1,CASSNLQWEQDHMIDMNTEAFF
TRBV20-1,CSAKLGIGYTF
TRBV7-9,CASSPKQGRRTTNEKLFF
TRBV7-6,CASSLEAGSNSPLHF
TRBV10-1,CASSAGQGLGEKLFF
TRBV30,CAWSVRLLVGPEAFF
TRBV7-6,CASSSTIGGLAGTWGTGELFF
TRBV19,CASSIDLGWGRDRASGNTIYF
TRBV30,CAWSPSASGNTIYF
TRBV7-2,CASSPHQGTAEAFF
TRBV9,CASSPRLIPGQGASREKLFF
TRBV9,CASSVPRGGGLTDTQYF
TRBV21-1,CASSKAMTSGSRCQETQYF
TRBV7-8,CASSLSTGPYEQYF
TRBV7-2,CASSPGGNSGNTIYF
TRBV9,CASSQDPFNRAKNIQYF
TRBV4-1,CASSQETFGDTEAFF
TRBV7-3,CASSLGGTTDTQYF
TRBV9,CASSVGGGTTNEKLFF
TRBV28,CASSLWDIGGGNEKLFF
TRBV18,CASSPPRGGRDGPQHF
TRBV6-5,CASTNQGGAGELFF
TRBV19,CASSTERRTNEKLFF
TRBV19,CASSPGQGGYGYTF
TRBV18,CASFRTGVENTEAFF
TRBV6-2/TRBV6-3,CASSYGGARNYGYTF
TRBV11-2,CASSLMGQAYNEQFF
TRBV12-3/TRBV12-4,CASTGGIDTQYF
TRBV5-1,CASSSRDSEPENYGYTF
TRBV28,CASSLLRYSGTRSYNEQFF
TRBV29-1,CSGGWGSRTEAFF
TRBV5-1,CASRATGVTNEKLFF
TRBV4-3,CASSHSWTGESYEQYF
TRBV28,CASSLSRYDGNTIYF
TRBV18,CASSEDKNIQYF